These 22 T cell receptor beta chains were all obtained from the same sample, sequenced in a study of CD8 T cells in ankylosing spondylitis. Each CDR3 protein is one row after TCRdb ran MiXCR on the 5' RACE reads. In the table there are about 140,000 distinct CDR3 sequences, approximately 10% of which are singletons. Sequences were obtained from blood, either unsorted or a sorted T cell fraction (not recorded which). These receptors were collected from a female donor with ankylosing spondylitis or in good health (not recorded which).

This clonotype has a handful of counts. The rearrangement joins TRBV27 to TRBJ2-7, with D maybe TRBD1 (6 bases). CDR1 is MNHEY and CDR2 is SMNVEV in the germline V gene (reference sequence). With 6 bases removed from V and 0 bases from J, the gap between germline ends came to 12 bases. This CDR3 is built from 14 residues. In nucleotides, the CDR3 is TGTGCCAGCAGCGGACAGCCGTTCTCCTACGAGCAGTACTTC. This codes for CASSGQPFSYEQYF.

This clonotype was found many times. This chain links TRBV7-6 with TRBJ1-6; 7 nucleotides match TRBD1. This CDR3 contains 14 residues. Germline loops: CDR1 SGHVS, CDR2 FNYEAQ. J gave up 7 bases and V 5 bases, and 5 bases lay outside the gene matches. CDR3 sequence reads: CASSRQGENSPLHF. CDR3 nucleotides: TGTGCCAGCAGCAGACAGGGCGAGAATTCACCCCTCCACTTT. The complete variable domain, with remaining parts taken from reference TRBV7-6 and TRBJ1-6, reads GAGVSQSPRYKVTKRGQDVALRCDPISGHVSLYWYRQALGQGPEFLTYFNYEAQQDKSGLPNDRFSAERPEGSISTLTIQRTEQRDSAMYRCASSRQGENSPLHFGNGTRLTVT.

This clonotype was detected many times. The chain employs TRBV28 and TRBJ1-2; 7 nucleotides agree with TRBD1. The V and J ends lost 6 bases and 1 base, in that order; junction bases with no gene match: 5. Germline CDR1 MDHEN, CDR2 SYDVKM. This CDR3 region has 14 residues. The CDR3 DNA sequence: TGTGCCAGCAGGCTGGGACAGCATAACTATGGCTACACCTTC. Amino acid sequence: CASRLGQHNYGYTF.

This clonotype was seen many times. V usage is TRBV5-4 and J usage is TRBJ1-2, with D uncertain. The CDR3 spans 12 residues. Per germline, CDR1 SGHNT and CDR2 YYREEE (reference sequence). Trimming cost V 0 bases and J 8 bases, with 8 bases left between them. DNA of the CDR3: TGTGCCAGCAGCTTGGAAGTGTGGGGCTACACCTTC. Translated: CASSLEVWGYTF.

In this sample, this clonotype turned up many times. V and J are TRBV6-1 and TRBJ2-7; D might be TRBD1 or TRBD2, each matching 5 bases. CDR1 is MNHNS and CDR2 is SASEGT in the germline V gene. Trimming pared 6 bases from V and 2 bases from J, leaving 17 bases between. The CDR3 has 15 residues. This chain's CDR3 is CASRKPGRGAYEQYF. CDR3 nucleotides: TGTGCCAGCAGGAAACCGGGGCGTGGAGCCTACGAGCAGTACTTC.

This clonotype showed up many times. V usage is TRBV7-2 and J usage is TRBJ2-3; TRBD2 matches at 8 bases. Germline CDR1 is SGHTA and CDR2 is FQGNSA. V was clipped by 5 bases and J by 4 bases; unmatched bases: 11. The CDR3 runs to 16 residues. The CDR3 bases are TGTGCCAGCAGCCGCCTTATAGGGCGGGAGGCAGATACGCAGTATTTT. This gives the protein CASSRLIGREADTQYF.

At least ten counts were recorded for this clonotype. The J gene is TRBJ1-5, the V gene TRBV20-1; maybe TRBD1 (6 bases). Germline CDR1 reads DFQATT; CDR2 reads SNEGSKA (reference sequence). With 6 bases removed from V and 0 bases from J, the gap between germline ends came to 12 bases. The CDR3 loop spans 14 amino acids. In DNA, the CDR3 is TGCAGTGCCAGACAGGCCTATAGCAATCAGCCCCAGCATTTT. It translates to CSARQAYSNQPQHF.

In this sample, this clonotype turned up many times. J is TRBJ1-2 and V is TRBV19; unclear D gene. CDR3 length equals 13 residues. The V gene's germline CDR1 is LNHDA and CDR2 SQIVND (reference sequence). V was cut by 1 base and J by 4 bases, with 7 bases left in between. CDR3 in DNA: TGTGCCAGTAGTATAGGTTCACTCTATGGCTACACCTTC. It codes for CASSIGSLYGYTF.

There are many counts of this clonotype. The CDR3 protein is CASSLMGQGTTGELFF. In nucleotides, the CDR3 is TGTGCCAGCAGCTTAATGGGGCAGGGGACCACCGGGGAGCTGTTTTTT. The chain recombines TRBV7-3 with TRBJ2-2, with D tentatively TRBD1 (6 bases). Germline-derived CDR1 and CDR2 are SGHTA and FQGTGA. The V and J ends lost 1 base and 4 bases respectively, with 13 bases between them. The CDR3 is 16 amino acids.

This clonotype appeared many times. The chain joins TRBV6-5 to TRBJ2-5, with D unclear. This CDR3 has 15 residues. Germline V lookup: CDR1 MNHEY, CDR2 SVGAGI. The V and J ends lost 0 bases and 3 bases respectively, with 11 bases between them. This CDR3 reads CASSYSYTEEETQYF. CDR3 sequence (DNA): TGTGCCAGCAGTTACTCGTACACGGAAGAAGAGACCCAGTACTTC.

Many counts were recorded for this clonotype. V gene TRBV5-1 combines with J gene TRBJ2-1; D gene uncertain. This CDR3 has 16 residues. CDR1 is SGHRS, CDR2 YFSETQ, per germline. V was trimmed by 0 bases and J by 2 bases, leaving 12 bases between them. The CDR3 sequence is CASSLDPFAPYNEQFF. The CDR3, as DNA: TGCGCCAGCAGCTTGGACCCCTTTGCACCCTACAATGAGCAGTTCTTC.

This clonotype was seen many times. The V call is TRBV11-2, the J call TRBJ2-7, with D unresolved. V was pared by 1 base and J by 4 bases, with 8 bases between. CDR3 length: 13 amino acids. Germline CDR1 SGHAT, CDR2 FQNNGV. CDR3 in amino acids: CASSLGAAYEQYF. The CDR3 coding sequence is TGTGCCAGCAGCTTAGGGGCAGCTTACGAGCAGTACTTC.

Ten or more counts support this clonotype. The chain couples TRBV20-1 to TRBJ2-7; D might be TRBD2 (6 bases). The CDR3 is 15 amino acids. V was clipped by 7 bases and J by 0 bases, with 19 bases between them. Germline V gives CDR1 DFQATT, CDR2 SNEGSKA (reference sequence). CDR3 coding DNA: TGCAGTGTCCGACTAGGAACAGGCCTCTCCTACGAGCAGTACTTC. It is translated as CSVRLGTGLSYEQYF.

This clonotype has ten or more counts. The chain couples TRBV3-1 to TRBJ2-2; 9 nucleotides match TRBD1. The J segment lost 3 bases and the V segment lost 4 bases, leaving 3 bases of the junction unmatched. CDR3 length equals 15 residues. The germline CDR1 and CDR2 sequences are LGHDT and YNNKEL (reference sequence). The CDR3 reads CASSRWTGDTGELFF. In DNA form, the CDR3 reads TGTGCCAGCAGCCGGTGGACAGGGGACACCGGGGAGCTGTTTTTT.

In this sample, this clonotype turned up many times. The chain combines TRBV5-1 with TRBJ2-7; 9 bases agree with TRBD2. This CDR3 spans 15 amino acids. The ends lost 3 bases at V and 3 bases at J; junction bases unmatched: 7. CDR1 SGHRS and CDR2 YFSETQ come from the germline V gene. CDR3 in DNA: TGCGCCAGCAGCTCCCGGGAGCGGGGGGACTACGAGCAGTACTTC. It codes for CASSSRERGDYEQYF.

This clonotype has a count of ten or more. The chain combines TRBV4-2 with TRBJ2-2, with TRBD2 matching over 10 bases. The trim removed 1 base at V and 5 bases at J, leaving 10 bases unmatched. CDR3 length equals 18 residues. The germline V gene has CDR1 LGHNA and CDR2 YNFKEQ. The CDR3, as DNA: TGTGCCAGCAGCCAAGTACCAGGAGCGGGAGGGAAGACCGGGGAGCTGTTTTTT. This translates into CASSQVPGAGGKTGELFF.

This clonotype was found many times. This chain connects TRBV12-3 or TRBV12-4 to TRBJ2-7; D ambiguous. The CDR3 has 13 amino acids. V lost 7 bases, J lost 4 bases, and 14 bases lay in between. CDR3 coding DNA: TGTGCCAGCACCCTGGGCCTGGGGTACGAGCAGTACTTC. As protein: CASTLGLGYEQYF.

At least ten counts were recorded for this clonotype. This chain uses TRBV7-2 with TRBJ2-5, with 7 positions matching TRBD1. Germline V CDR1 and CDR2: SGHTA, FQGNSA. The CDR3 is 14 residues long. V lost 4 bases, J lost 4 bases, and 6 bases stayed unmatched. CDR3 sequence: CASSSYRGRETQYF. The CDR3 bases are TGTGCCAGCAGCTCATACAGGGGTCGAGAGACCCAGTACTTC.

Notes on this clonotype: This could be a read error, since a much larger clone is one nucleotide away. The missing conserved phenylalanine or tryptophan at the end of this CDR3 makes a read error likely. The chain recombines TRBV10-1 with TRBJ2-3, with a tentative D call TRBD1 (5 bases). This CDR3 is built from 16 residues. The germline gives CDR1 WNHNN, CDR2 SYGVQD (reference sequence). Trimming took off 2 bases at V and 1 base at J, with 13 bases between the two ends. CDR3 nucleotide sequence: TGCGCCAGCAGTGAGAGGATGGGGCTTCGCACAGATACGCAGTATTTG. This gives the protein CASSERMGLRTDTQYL.

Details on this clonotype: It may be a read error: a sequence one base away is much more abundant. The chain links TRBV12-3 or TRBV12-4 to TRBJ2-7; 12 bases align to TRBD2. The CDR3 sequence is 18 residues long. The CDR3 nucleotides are TGTGCCTGCAGTTTAGGGGCTAGCGGGAGGGCCTTATCCTACGAGCAGTACTTC. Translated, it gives CACSLGASGRALSYEQYF.

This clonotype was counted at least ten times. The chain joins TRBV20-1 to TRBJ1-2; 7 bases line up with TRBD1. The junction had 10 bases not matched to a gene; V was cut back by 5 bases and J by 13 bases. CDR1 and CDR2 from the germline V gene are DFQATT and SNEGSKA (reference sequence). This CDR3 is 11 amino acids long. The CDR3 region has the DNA TGCAGTGCTTCCCAAAGGACAGGAGGCACCTTC. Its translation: CSASQRTGGTF.

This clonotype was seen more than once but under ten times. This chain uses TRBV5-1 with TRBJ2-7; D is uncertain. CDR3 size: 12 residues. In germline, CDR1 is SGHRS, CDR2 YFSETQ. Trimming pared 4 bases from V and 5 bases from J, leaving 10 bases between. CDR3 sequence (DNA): TGCGCCAGCAGCGCCCCGAGTCACGAGCAGTACTTC. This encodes CASSAPSHEQYF.